Listed below are T cell receptor beta chains from one sample, sequenced in a study of blood T cell repertoires in COVID-19. Generated by immunoSEQ multiplex PCR, the TCRdb table keeps only in-frame clones and is missing some. This sample carries around 140,000 clones, 75% to 85% of them seen once, and the ten largest clones take over 4%. The sequencing sample was made of peripheral blood. The receptor set was obtained from a woman older than 75 with active or convalescent COVID-19. CDR3s include the opening cysteine and the closing phenylalanine or tryptophan. The order of the fields is clone size, V gene, J gene, D gene, CDR3 protein, CDR3 DNA. D genes are given only for firm matches. Clone size appears in some rows only: once, few, many, or a class for an expanded clone.

.	TRBV12-3/TRBV12-4	TRBJ2-5	.	CASSLLRAWTQYF	TGTGCCAGCAGTTTACTGAGGGCGTGGACCCAGTACTTC
.	TRBV10-2	TRBJ1-1	.	CASSEEQGEAFF	TGCGCCAGCAGTGAAGAGCAGGGGGAAGCTTTCTTT
.	TRBV3-1/TRBV3-2	TRBJ2-1	.	CASSATVRHEQFF	TGTGCCAGCAGCGCAACAGTTAGGCATGAGCAGTTCTTC
.	TRBV6-6	TRBJ2-4	.	CASRPISDIQYF	TGTGCCAGCAGACCGATTTCGGACATTCAGTACTTC
.	TRBV12-3/TRBV12-4	TRBJ1-2	.	CASSFGAGYTF	TGTGCCAGCAGTTTTGGGGCCGGCTACACCTTC
.	TRBV7-9	TRBJ1-4	.	CASSPWMGRNEKLFF	TGTGCCAGCAGCCCTTGGATGGGGCGAAATGAAAAACTGTTTTTT
.	TRBV7-9	TRBJ1-2	TRBD1	CASSQPGQSVAYTF	TGTGCCAGCAGCCAACCGGGACAGTCTGTGGCCTACACCTTC
.	TRBV3-1/TRBV3-2	TRBJ1-6	TRBD1	CASSQEHGFGTANSPLHF	TGTGCCAGCAGCCAAGAGCATGGTTTCGGGACAGCCAATTCACCCCTCCACTTT
.	TRBV5-1	TRBJ2-1	.	CASSLALTGSYNEQFF	TGCGCCAGCAGCTTGGCTCTCACGGGCTCCTACAATGAGCAGTTCTTC
.	TRBV2	TRBJ2-3	TRBD1	CASSFLTGTGDTDTQYF	TGTGCCAGCAGTTTTCTCACCGGGACAGGGGACACAGATACGCAGTATTTT
.	TRBV7-9	TRBJ2-5	TRBD1	CASSLDTGAADQYF	TGTGCCAGCAGCTTAGATACAGGGGCGGCGGACCAGTACTTC
.	TRBV6-2/TRBV6-3	TRBJ2-7	TRBD1	CASSYPRGQGHEQYF	TGTGCCAGCAGTTACCCCCGGGGACAGGGCCACGAGCAGTACTTC
few	TRBV4-2	TRBJ1-2	TRBD1	CASSQASTGTYGYTF	TGTGCCAGCAGCCAAGCCTCGACAGGGACCTATGGCTACACCTTC
.	TRBV5-4	TRBJ2-5	TRBD2	CASSLNPSGGGTQYF	TGTGCCAGCAGCCTCAACCCAAGCGGGGGGGGCACCCAGTACTTC
once	TRBV18	TRBJ2-7	TRBD1	CASSSDRGLEQYF	TGTGCCAGCTCATCAGACAGGGGGCTCGAGCAGTACTTC
.	TRBV6-6	TRBJ1-1	.	CASSSTGLKNTEAFF	TGTGCCAGCAGTTCCACCGGGTTAAAGAACACTGAAGCTTTCTTT
.	TRBV6-1	TRBJ1-2	.	CASSEAGGGAGYGYTF	TGTGCCAGCAGTGAAGCGGGGGGGGGCGCAGGATATGGCTACACCTTC
.	TRBV6-1	TRBJ1-1	.	CASSDQATMRTTEAFF	TGTGCCAGCAGTGATCAGGCCACGATGAGGACAACTGAAGCTTTCTTT
.	TRBV5-4	TRBJ2-2	TRBD1	CASRSGGQGGAGELFF	TGTGCCAGCAGGTCCGGGGGACAGGGTGGGGCCGGGGAGCTGTTTTTT
.	TRBV6-2/TRBV6-3	TRBJ2-7	.	CASSYSAGKYF	TGTGCCAGCAGTTATTCGGCAGGGAAGTACTTC
.	TRBV6-5	TRBJ2-2	.	CATTRGIVGELFF	TGTGCCACCACGAGGGGGATTGTCGGGGAGCTGTTTTTT
.	TRBV3-1/TRBV3-2	TRBJ2-7	.	CASSQEAAPYYEQYF	TGTGCCAGCAGCCAAGAAGCGGCACCATACTACGAGCAGTACTTC
once	TRBV19	TRBJ1-5	.	CASSHRGSSFYQPQHF	TGTGCCAGTAGTCACCGAGGCTCTTCGTTCTACCAGCCCCAGCATTTT
few	TRBV5-1	TRBJ1-6	.	CASSSNGGDGSPLHF	TGCGCCAGCAGCTCAAACGGGGGGGATGGTTCACCCCTCCACTTT
.	TRBV30	TRBJ2-1	TRBD1	CAWGRQGAYNEQFF	TGTGCCTGGGGTCGACAGGGGGCCTACAATGAGCAGTTCTTC
.	TRBV9	TRBJ2-2	TRBD2	CASSATSGSNTGELFF	TGTGCCAGCAGCGCGACTAGCGGATCGAACACCGGGGAGCTGTTTTTT
.	TRBV7-8	TRBJ2-3	.	CASSLQGLSSHTQYF	TGTGCCAGCAGCTTACAGGGGCTCAGCTCCCATACGCAGTATTTT
.	TRBV23-1	TRBJ1-5	.	CAHRRGQPQHF	TGCGCCCACCGGAGGGGCCAGCCCCAGCATTTT